The 8 T cell receptor beta chains presented below share a single source sample, sequenced in a study of CD8 T cells in Susac syndrome. The RNA, about 0.5 to 1 ug, was put through reverse transcription using random hexamers. TCRdb used MiXCR to reprocess the immunoSEQ multiplex PCR reads, holding one entry per CDR3 protein. The repertoire holds approximately 120,000 distinct CDR3 sequences, with 96% as singletons. The source material was CD4+ T cells from PBMCs. Receptors originate from a human donor in good health.

The rearrangement uses TRBV6-1 and TRBJ2-5; TRBD2 agrees at 15 bases. This CDR3 has 17 residues. V was pared by 4 bases and J by 1 base, with 4 bases of the junction left unmatched. Germline V gene data show CDR1 as MNHNS and CDR2 as SASEGT. The CDR3 sequence is CASSVGLAGGGQETQYF. In DNA form, the CDR3 reads TGTGCCAGCAGTGTGGGACTAGCGGGGGGCGGCCAAGAGACCCAGTACTTC.

The chain couples TRBV3-1 to TRBJ1-6; TRBD1 matches at 8 bases. CDR1 and CDR2 (germline): LGHDT, YNNKEL (reference sequence). The CDR3 length is 15 residues. J lost 11 bases, V lost 2 bases, and 8 bases had no gene match. The CDR3 coding sequence is TGTGCCAGCAGCCAACTTTGGACAGGGAACGCACCCCTCCACTTT. Translation: CASSQLWTGNAPLHF.

The CDR3 sequence: CSASGGSTEAFF. CDR3 nucleotides: TGCAGTGCTAGCGGGGGATCCACTGAAGCTTTCTTT. The J gene is TRBJ1-1, the V gene TRBV20-1; TRBD1 is a possible D gene (5 bases). Germline V gene data show CDR1 as DFQATT and CDR2 as SNEGSKA (reference sequence). The CDR3 runs 12 residues. V lost 3 bases and J lost 4, with 9 bases in between.

This sequence joins TRBV12-3 or TRBV12-4 and TRBJ2-1; 9 bases agree with TRBD2. The CDR3 extends over 14 amino acids. With V trimmed by 8 bases and J by 2 bases, 4 bases remained unmatched. The CDR3: CASGVAGAYNEQFF. The CDR3 nucleotides are TGTGCCAGCGGTGTAGCGGGGGCCTACAATGAGCAGTTCTTC.

The chain joins TRBV20-1 to TRBJ2-1; TRBD2 matches at 11 bases. CDR1 is DFQATT and CDR2 is SNEGSKA in the germline V gene (reference sequence). CDR3 size: 17 residues. The V and J ends lost 0 bases and 10 bases, in that order; junction bases with no gene match: 14. CDR3 DNA: TGCAGTGCTAGAGATCGGGGGAGAACTAGCGGGAGAGTGGAGCAGTTCTTC. This encodes CSARDRGRTSGRVEQFF.

This clonotype showed up just once. V and J are TRBV7-9 and TRBJ1-5; the match to TRBD1 covers 7 bases. The CDR3 contains 15 residues. Per the germline V gene, CDR1 is SEHNR and CDR2 is FQNEAQ (reference sequence). V was pared by 10 bases and J by 2 bases, with 11 bases of the junction left unmatched. The CDR3 bases are TGTGCCACAAGGGGCGGTGACAGGGGCAATCAGCCCCAGCATTTT. It yields the protein CATRGGDRGNQPQHF.

This clonotype was observed a single time. The V and J genes are TRBV18 and TRBJ2-2; possible D gene TRBD2, 5 bases. V shed 7 bases and J shed 3 bases, with 6 bases lying between them. This CDR3 contains 12 residues. The germline CDR1 and CDR2 sequences are KGHSH and LQKENI. The CDR3 nucleotides are TGTGCCAGCTGGCGGGACACCGGGGAGCTGTTTTTT. Translated, it gives CASWRDTGELFF.

V and J are TRBV3-1 and TRBJ1-4; D remains unclear. Looked up from germline, CDR1 is LGHDT and CDR2 is YNNKEL (reference sequence). Trimming removed 1 base from V and 4 bases from J, with 16 bases in between. The CDR3 has 17 residues. The CDR3 region is CASSQGDGVRRNEKLFF. CDR3 sequence (DNA): TGTGCCAGCAGCCAAGGTGATGGGGTTAGGCGTAATGAAAAACTGTTTTTT.